What follows are 19 T cell receptor beta chains derived from one specimen sequenced in a study of PD-L1 blockade in urothelial cancer. Clones were sequenced by immunoSEQ multiplex PCR, and TCRdb holds only the in-frame ones, with some missing. The sample contains roughly 100,000 clones, 70% to 90% of which appear only once. The sample was PBMCs, taken around atezolizumab (anti-PD-L1) treatment. Source of these receptors: a man aged 50-59 years with urothelial cancer.

The V and J genes are TRBV6-5 and TRBJ2-2; D possibly corresponds to TRBD1 (6 bases). There are 15 residues in the CDR3. Germline lookup yields CDR1 MNHEY and CDR2 SVGAGI. V dropped 4 bases and J dropped 4 bases, with 13 bases sitting between them. The CDR3 here is CASSFRGRGTGELFF. The CDR3 DNA sequence: TGTGCCAGCAGTTTCAGGGGAAGGGGCACCGGGGAGCTGTTTTTT.

This sequence joins TRBV4-1 and TRBJ2-5, with 11 bases matching TRBD1. CDR1 MGHRA and CDR2 YSYEKL come from the germline V gene. The CDR3 length is 16 residues. Losses at the gene ends were 0 bases for V and 5 bases for J; bases not matched to a gene: 5. The CDR3 coding sequence is TGCGCCAGCAGCCAAGATTGGACAGGGGGCTGGGAGACCCAGTACTTC. Translated, it gives CASSQDWTGGWETQYF.

The V call is TRBV5-1, the J call TRBJ2-1, with 11 positions matching TRBD2. Germline V gene sequence: CDR1 SGHRS, CDR2 YFSETQ. The CDR3 runs to 16 residues. With V trimmed by 4 bases and J by 5 bases, 8 bases remained unmatched. CDR3 DNA: TGCGCCAGCAGCAGACTGACTAGCGGGAAGGACAATGAGCAGTTCTTC. This encodes CASSRLTSGKDNEQFF. Supplemented by reference TRBV5-1 and TRBJ2-1, the full variable domain reads KAGVTQTPRYLIKTRGQQVTLSCSPISGHRSVSWYQQTPGQGLQFLFEYFSETQRNKGNFPGRFSGRQFSNSRSEMNVSTLELGDSALYLCASSRLTSGKDNEQFFGPGTRLTVL.

The chain employs TRBV7-9 and TRBJ2-3; TRBD2 agrees at 16 bases. After removal of 4 bases from V and 7 bases from J, the junction contained 5 bases not matched to a gene. This CDR3 region has 16 residues. Germline lookup yields CDR1 SEHNR and CDR2 FQNEAQ (reference sequence). CDR3 sequence (DNA): TGTGCCAGCAGCTGGGGACTAGCGGGAGGGCCATATACGCAGTATTTT. Protein sequence: CASSWGLAGGPYTQYF.

V gene TRBV18 combines with J gene TRBJ2-1, with D tentatively TRBD1 (6 bases). This CDR3 comprises 14 residues. Trimming stripped 3 bases from V and 7 bases from J, with 13 bases between. Germline V CDR1 and CDR2: KGHSH, LQKENI. The chain's CDR3 is CASSPRQDPNEQFF. The CDR3 DNA follows: TGTGCCAGCTCACCGAGACAGGACCCGAATGAGCAGTTCTTC.

The gene calls are TRBV5-1 and TRBJ2-5; 8 nucleotides align to TRBD2. Germline CDR1 reads SGHRS; CDR2 reads YFSETQ. The CDR3 length is 14 residues. V gave up 0 bases and J gave up 11 bases; unmatched junction bases: 9. CDR3 nucleotides: TGCGCCAGCAGCTTGGCCGTCCAGCGGGAGAGTCAGTACTTC. Translating gives CASSLAVQRESQYF.

This chain joins TRBV4-1 and TRBJ2-1; a possible D gene is TRBD1 (5 bases). Trimming shortened V by 4 bases and J by 5 bases, and 15 bases separated the two germline ends. The CDR3 totals 15 residues. Looked up from germline, CDR1 is MGHRA and CDR2 is YSYEKL. The CDR3: CASSRMGLLDNEQFF. DNA of the CDR3: TGCGCCAGCAGCCGCATGGGGCTGCTGGACAATGAGCAGTTCTTC.

J is TRBJ1-4 and V is TRBV9, with D possibly matching TRBD1 (6 bases). From germline, CDR1 is SGDLS and CDR2 YYNGEE. CDR3 length: 14 amino acids. Trimming cost V 1 base and J 7 bases, with 11 bases left between them. The CDR3 DNA follows: TGTGCCAGCAGCGTAACAGGGAGGGGTGAAAAACTGTTTTTT. It translates to CASSVTGRGEKLFF. Full variable domain (missing parts from reference TRBV9 and TRBJ1-4): DSGVTQTPKHLITATGQRVTLRCSPRSGDLSVYWYQQSLDQGLQFLIQYYNGEERAKGNILERFSAQQFPDLHSELNLSSLELGDSALYFCASSVTGRGEKLFFGSGTQLSVL.

This clone turned up a few times. The chain links TRBV2 to TRBJ2-7, with 7 bases matching TRBD1. The ends lost 6 bases at V and 3 bases at J; junction bases unmatched: 11. The CDR3 extends over 15 amino acids. Germline CDR1 is SNHLY and CDR2 is FYNNEI. This CDR3 reads CASRQPGTVSYEQYF. In DNA, the CDR3 is TGTGCCAGCAGGCAGCCCGGGACAGTAAGCTACGAGCAGTACTTC.

The chain employs TRBV6-1 and TRBJ1-4; D may be TRBD1 (5 bases). CDR3 length equals 13 residues. CDR1 is MNHNS, CDR2 SASEGT, per germline. Deletions cut 3 bases from V and 8 bases from J, with 10 bases between. The CDR3: CASSEWGGEKLFF. CDR3 bases: TGTGCCAGCAGTGAGTGGGGGGGAGAAAAACTGTTTTTT.

This sequence joins TRBV5-1 and TRBJ2-7; 9 bases line up with TRBD1. The CDR3 length is 15 residues. The germline CDR1 and CDR2 sequences are SGHRS and YFSETQ. V was clipped by 0 bases and J by 12 bases; unmatched bases: 13. CDR3 sequence reads: CASSLATGGRSDWYF. In DNA form, the CDR3 reads TGCGCCAGCAGCTTGGCCACAGGGGGCCGGTCTGATTGGTACTTC.

The chain couples TRBV18 to TRBJ2-7; D uncertain. The V end was cut by 0 bases, the J end by 2 bases, with 8 bases between. Germline assignment: CDR1 KGHSH and CDR2 LQKENI. The CDR3 is 14 amino acids. DNA for the CDR3: TGTGCCAGCTCACCACCGGAGAAAACCTACGAGCAGTACTTC. Translating gives CASSPPEKTYEQYF.

This rearrangement joins TRBV7-3 to TRBJ2-2; possible D gene TRBD2, 5 bases. In germline, CDR1 is SGHTA, CDR2 FQGTGA. Trimming took 5 bases from V and 4 from J, leaving 11 bases between them. The CDR3 length is 14 residues. CDR3 bases: TGTGCCAGCAGCCCCCAAGGGAGCACCGGGGAGCTGTTTTTT. It is translated as CASSPQGSTGELFF.

V is TRBV27 and J is TRBJ2-5, with a weak D call TRBD1 (5 bases). The germline CDR1 and CDR2 sequences are MNHEY and SMNVEV (reference sequence). The germline V and J ends were trimmed by 5 bases and 4 bases, with 11 bases remaining between them. The CDR3 runs 13 residues. CDR3 sequence reads: CASSHRQRETQYF. Written as DNA, the CDR3 is TGTGCCAGCAGTCACCGACAGAGAGAGACCCAGTACTTC.

The rearrangement links TRBV6-5 to TRBJ1-2; no reliable D call. The CDR3 totals 14 residues. V was clipped by 7 bases and J by 4 bases, with 16 bases between them. Germline values: CDR1 MNHEY, CDR2 SVGAGI. CDR3 region: CASTPAGRGYGYTF. The CDR3 coding sequence is TGTGCCAGCACCCCGGCGGGGAGAGGCTATGGCTACACCTTC.

The CDR3 reads CASRRLAGGPGRGGEQYF. The CDR3 bases are TGTGCCAGCAGGAGACTAGCGGGAGGGCCGGGCCGGGGAGGCGAGCAGTACTTC. The chain couples TRBV2 to TRBJ2-7; 14 positions match TRBD2. With 6 bases clipped from V and 6 bases from J, the junction kept 16 bases outside the gene matches. CDR1 SNHLY and CDR2 FYNNEI come from the germline V gene. The CDR3 extends over 18 amino acids. The whole variable domain, remainder taken from reference TRBV2 and TRBJ2-7, is EPEVTQTPSHQVTQMGQEVILRCVPISNHLYFYWYRQILGQKVEFLVSFYNNEISEKSEIFDDQFSVERPDGSNFTLKIRSTKLEDSAMYFCASRRLAGGPGRGGEQYFGPGTRLTVT.

The V and J genes are TRBV7-9 and TRBJ1-4; no clear D gene. Trimming shortened V by 1 base and J by 8 bases, and 8 bases separated the two germline ends. Germline CDR1 is SEHNR and CDR2 is FQNEAQ (reference sequence). This CDR3 spans 13 amino acids. CDR3 region: CASSLGLWEKLFF. CDR3 in DNA: TGTGCCAGCAGCTTAGGGCTGTGGGAAAAACTGTTTTTT.

This chain links TRBV16 with TRBJ2-1; no clear D. The CDR3 spans 17 residues. The germline gives CDR1 KGHSY, CDR2 FQNENV. Trimming cost V 0 bases and J 4 bases, with 16 bases left between them. CDR3 DNA sequence: TGTGCCAGCAGCCAATCGACCAGCGTGAGGATTTACAATGAGCAGTTCTTC. Protein product: CASSQSTSVRIYNEQFF.

This rearrangement joins TRBV4-1 to TRBJ1-5, with 9 bases lining up with TRBD1. This CDR3 comprises 17 residues. Germline loops: CDR1 MGHRA, CDR2 YSYEKL. J was trimmed by 4 bases and V by 6 bases; bases with no gene match: 13. The CDR3 sequence: CASSPGTGTWVNQPQHF. The CDR3 DNA reads as TGCGCCAGCAGTCCCGGGACAGGGACCTGGGTGAATCAGCCCCAGCATTTT.